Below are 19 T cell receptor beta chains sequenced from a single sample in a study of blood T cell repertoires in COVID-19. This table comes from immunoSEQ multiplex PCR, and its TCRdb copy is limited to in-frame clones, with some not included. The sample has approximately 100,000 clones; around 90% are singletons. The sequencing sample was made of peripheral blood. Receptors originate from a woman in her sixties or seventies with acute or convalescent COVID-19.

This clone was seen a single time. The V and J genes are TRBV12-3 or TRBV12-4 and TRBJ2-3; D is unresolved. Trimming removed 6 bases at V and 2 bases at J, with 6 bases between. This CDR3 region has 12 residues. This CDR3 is CASSPVTDTQYF. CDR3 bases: TGTGCCAGCAGCCCAGTCACAGATACGCAGTATTTT.

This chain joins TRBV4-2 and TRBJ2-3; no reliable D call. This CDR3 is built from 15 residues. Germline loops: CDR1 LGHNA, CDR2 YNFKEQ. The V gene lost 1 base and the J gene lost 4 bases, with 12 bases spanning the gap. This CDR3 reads CASSQAGPLPDTQYF. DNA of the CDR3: TGTGCCAGCAGCCAAGCAGGCCCTCTGCCAGATACGCAGTATTTT.

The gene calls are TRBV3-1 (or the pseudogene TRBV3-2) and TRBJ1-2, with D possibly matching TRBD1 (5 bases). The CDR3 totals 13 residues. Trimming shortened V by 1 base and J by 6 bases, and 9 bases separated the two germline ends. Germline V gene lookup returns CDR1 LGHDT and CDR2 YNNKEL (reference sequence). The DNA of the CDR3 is TGTGCCAGCAGCCAAGTGGGGGGGGATGGCTACACCTTC. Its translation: CASSQVGGDGYTF.

The CDR3 region is CASSEAGLAGGPGLDEQFF. The CDR3 DNA reads as TGTGCCAGCAGTGAAGCGGGACTAGCGGGAGGGCCGGGCTTAGATGAGCAGTTCTTC. The chain links TRBV2 to TRBJ2-1; 16 bases agree with TRBD2. CDR3 length: 19 amino acids. Germline V gene lookup returns CDR1 SNHLY and CDR2 FYNNEI. Losses at the gene ends were 0 bases for V and 8 bases for J; bases not matched to a gene: 10.

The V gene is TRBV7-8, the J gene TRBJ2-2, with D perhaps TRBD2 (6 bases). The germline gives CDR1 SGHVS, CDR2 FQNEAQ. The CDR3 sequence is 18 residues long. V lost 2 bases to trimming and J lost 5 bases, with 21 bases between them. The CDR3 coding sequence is TGTGCCAGCAGCTTATCGGTGACTAGGGGCTCCCATACCGGGGAGCTGTTTTTT. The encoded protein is CASSLSVTRGSHTGELFF. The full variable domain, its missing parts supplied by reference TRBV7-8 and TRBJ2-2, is GAGVSQSPRYKVAKRGQDVALRCDPISGHVSLFWYQQALGQGPEFLTYFQNEAQLDKSGLPSDRFFAERPEGSVSTLKIQRTQQEDSAVYLCASSLSVTRGSHTGELFFGEGSRLTVL.

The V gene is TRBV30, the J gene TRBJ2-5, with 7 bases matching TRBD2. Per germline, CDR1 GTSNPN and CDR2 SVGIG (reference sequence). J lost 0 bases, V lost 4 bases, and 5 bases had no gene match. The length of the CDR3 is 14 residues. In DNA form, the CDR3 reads TGTGCCTGGATGGCTAGCGGATACCAAGAGACCCAGTACTTC. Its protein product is CAWMASGYQETQYF.

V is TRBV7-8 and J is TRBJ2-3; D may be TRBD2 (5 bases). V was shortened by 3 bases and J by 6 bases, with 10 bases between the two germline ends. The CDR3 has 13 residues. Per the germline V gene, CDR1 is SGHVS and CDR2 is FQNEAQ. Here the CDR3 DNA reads TGTGCCAGCAGCTTTCGAACTAGGGATACGCAGTATTTT. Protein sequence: CASSFRTRDTQYF.

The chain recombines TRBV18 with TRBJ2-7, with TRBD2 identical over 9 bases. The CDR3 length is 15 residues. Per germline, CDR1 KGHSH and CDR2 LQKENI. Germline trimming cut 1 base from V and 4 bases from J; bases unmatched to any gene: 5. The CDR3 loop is CASSPLAGVSYEQYF. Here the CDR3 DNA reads TGTGCCAGCTCACCACTAGCGGGAGTATCATACGAGCAGTACTTC.

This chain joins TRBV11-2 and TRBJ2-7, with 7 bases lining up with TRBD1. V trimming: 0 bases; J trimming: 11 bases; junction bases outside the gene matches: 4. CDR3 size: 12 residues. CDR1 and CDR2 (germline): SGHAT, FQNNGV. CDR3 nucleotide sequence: TGTGCCAGCAGCTTAGATGTGACAGGGAAGTACTTC. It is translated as CASSLDVTGKYF.

This chain's CDR3 is CASIAPAGMNTEAFF. The CDR3 DNA is TGTGCCAGCATCGCCCCAGCGGGGATGAACACTGAAGCTTTCTTT. The rearrangement links TRBV28 to TRBJ1-1; D ambiguous. Germline V lookup: CDR1 MDHEN, CDR2 SYDVKM. V lost 7 bases and J 0 bases, leaving 15 bases between the germline ends. The CDR3 covers 15 residues. The whole variable domain, filled in from reference TRBV28 and TRBJ1-1, reads DVKVTQSSRYLVKRTGEKVFLECVQDMDHENMFWYRQDPGLGLRLIYFSYDVKMKEKGDIPEGYSVSREKKERFSLILESASTNQTSMYLCASIAPAGMNTEAFFGQGTRLTVV.

The CDR3 DNA follows: TGCAGCGTTGAAAGGCTAGCGGGTCTCTACAATGAGCAGTTCTTC. It specifies CSVERLAGLYNEQFF. The rearrangement links TRBV29-1 to TRBJ2-1; 8 nucleotides align to TRBD2. Looked up from germline, CDR1 is SQVTM and CDR2 is ANQGSEA. This CDR3 has 15 residues. V was clipped by 2 bases and J by 3 bases; unmatched bases: 6.

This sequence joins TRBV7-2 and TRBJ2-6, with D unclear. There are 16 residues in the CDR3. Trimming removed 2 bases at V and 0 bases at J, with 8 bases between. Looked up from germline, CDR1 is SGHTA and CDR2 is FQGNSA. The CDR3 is CASSLSLRSGANVLTF. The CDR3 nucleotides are TGTGCCAGCAGCTTAAGTCTGCGCTCTGGGGCCAACGTCCTGACTTTC.

CDR3 amino acids: CAWSLNSRNQPQHF. The DNA of the CDR3 is TGTGCCTGGAGTCTGAACAGTCGCAATCAGCCCCAGCATTTT. V usage is TRBV30 and J usage is TRBJ1-5, with no clear D. The CDR3 totals 14 residues. The germline CDR1 and CDR2 sequences are GTSNPN and SVGIG (reference sequence). With 2 bases removed from V and 2 bases from J, the gap between germline ends came to 10 bases. Variable domain in full (rest from reference TRBV30 and TRBJ1-5): SQTIHQWPATLVQPVGSPLSLECTVEGTSNPNLYWYRQAAGRGLQLLFYSVGIGQISSEVPQNLSASRPQDRQFILSSKKLLLSDSGFYLCAWSLNSRNQPQHFGDGTRLSIL.

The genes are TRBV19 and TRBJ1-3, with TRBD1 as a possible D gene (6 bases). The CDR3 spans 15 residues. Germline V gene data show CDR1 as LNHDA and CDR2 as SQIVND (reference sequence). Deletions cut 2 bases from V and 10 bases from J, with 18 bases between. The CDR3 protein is CASSITGPTSGTIYF. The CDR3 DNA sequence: TGTGCCAGTAGTATAACAGGGCCTACCAGTGGGACCATATATTTT.

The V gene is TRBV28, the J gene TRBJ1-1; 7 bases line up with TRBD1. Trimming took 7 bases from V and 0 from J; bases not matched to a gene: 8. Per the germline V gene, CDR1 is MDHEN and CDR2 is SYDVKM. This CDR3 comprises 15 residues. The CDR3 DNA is TGTGCCAGCACCCTTGGGGGACAGATGAACACTGAAGCTTTCTTT. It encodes CASTLGGQMNTEAFF.

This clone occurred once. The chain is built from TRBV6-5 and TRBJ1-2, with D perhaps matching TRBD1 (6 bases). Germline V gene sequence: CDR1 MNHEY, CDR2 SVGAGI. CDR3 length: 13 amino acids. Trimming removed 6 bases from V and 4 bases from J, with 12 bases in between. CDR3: CASRGTNIYGYTF. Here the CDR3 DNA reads TGTGCCAGCAGAGGGACAAATATCTATGGCTACACCTTC.

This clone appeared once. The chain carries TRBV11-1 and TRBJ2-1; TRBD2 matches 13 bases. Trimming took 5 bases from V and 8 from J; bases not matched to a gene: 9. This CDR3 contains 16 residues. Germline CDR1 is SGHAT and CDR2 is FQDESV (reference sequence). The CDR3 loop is CASSRLAGGTVHEQFF. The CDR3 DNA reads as TGTGCCAGCAGCAGACTAGCGGGAGGTACAGTCCATGAGCAGTTCTTC.

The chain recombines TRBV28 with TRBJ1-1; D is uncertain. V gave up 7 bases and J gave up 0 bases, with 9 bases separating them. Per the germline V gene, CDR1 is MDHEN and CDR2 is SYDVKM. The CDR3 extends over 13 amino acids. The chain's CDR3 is CASKTVMNTEAFF. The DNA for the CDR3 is TGTGCCAGCAAAACAGTGATGAACACTGAAGCTTTCTTT. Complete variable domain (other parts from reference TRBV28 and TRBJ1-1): DVKVTQSSRYLVKRTGEKVFLECVQDMDHENMFWYRQDPGLGLRLIYFSYDVKMKEKGDIPEGYSVSREKKERFSLILESASTNQTSMYLCASKTVMNTEAFFGQGTRLTVV.

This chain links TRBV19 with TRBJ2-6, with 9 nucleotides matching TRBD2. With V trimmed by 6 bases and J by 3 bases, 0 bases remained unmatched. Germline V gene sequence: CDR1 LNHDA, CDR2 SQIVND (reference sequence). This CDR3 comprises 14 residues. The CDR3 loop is CASRREGGANVLTF. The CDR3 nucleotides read TGTGCCAGTAGGCGGGAGGGTGGGGCCAACGTCCTGACTTTC.